This T cell receptor (beta chain) was sequenced in a study of blood T cell repertoires in COVID-19. The overall study: PBMCs, B-cell-depleted T cells, or T cells provided the cDNA or gDNA that made up the material.

Enrollees, roughly 18 to 89 years old, lived in 24 US areas. The repertoire was sequenced with immunoSEQ multiplex PCR; TCRdb's copy has only in-frame clones and lacks some. The table lists 250,000 or so clones, approximately 84% of them singletons, with about 3% in the top ten. The CDR3 spans 14 residues. V lost 2 bases to trimming and J lost 4 bases; unmatched junction nucleotides: 3. The V gene's germline CDR1 is PRHDT and CDR2 FYEKMQ (reference sequence). The TCR was taken from a man between 50 and 59 years old who had recovered from COVID-19. The source material was PBMCs or T cells enriched from blood (not recorded which). V and J are TRBV13 and TRBJ2-3; 7 bases agree with TRBD2. CDR3 nucleotides: TGTGCCAGCAGCTTACTAGCGGTACCAGATACGCAGTATTTT. This encodes CASSLLAVPDTQYF.